These 5 T cell receptor beta chains originate from one sample sequenced in a study of T cell repertoires in cytomegalovirus infection (dated by TCRdb to between 2018 and 2020). The sequencer was an Illumina HiSeq 1500. TCRdb handled the public reads itself, with Q25 trimming in fastp and clone calling in MiXCR, and kept productive beta chains. A single entry per CDR3 protein holds the most common genes and DNA from its merged rows. In all, the sample holds hundreds of thousands of distinct CDR3 sequences, and about 29% of those were seen once. Of the sample, around 18% falls within the top ten clones. What this sample's treatment or condition label stands for: in vitro stimulation with specific CMV peptide epitopes to enrich CMV-specific T cells. Their cognate antigens are unknown. This specimen was cultured PBMCs, taken from culture after CMV antigen stimulation. These receptors all come from a human donor in good health (CMV status not recorded). Some clones in this sample may be carry-over from other donors' samples.

V and J are TRBV12-3 or TRBV12-4 and TRBJ2-6; D gene ambiguous. The V and J ends lost 4 bases and 0 bases respectively, with 13 bases between them. This CDR3 is 17 amino acids long. The CDR3 sequence is CASSWARVFSGANVLTF. CDR3 bases: TGTGCCAGCAGTTGGGCTCGGGTCTTCTCTGGGGCCAACGTCCTGACTTTC.

The table lists this clonotype with a few counts. This chain connects TRBV24-1 to TRBJ2-3; D possibly corresponds to TRBD2 (6 bases). CDR1 is KGHDR and CDR2 is SFDVKD in the germline V gene. The germline V and J ends were trimmed by 1 base and 1 base, with 14 bases remaining between them. The CDR3 covers 17 residues. This CDR3 reads CATSDFLGGTRTDTQYF. The CDR3 DNA follows: TGTGCCACCAGTGATTTCCTCGGAGGGACTCGCACAGATACGCAGTATTTT.

This clonotype has only a few counts. The CDR3 region is CASSLEGEGANVLTF. In DNA, the CDR3 is TGTGCCAGCAGTTTGGAGGGAGAGGGGGCCAACGTCCTGACTTTC. The V and J genes are TRBV28 and TRBJ2-6; perhaps TRBD2 as D (6 bases). V dropped 3 bases and J dropped 4 bases, with 10 bases sitting between them. The germline gives CDR1 MDHEN, CDR2 SYDVKM. CDR3 size: 15 residues. Full variable domain (rest looked up from reference TRBV28 and TRBJ2-6): DVKVTQSSRYLVKRTGEKVFLECVQDMDHENMFWYRQDPGLGLRLIYFSYDVKMKEKGDIPEGYSVSREKKERFSLILESASTNQTSMYLCASSLEGEGANVLTFGAGSRLTVL.

This clonotype has only a few counts. This sequence joins TRBV19 and TRBJ1-2; D is possibly TRBD1 (5 bases). V was pared by 7 bases and J by 6 bases, with 30 bases between. The CDR3 totals 18 residues. Germline lookup yields CDR1 LNHDA and CDR2 SQIVND (reference sequence). CDR3 bases: TGTGCCAGTACCACATACAGGAAACTGGGAATCGGGTTGGATGGCTACACCTTC. Its translation is CASTTYRKLGIGLDGYTF.

This clonotype occurred a few times. V and J are TRBV6-6 and TRBJ2-1; D is unresolved. With 5 bases removed from V and 8 bases from J, the gap between germline ends came to 16 bases. Looked up from germline, CDR1 is MNHNY and CDR2 is SVGAGI (reference sequence). This CDR3 has 14 residues. The CDR3 DNA sequence: TGTGCCAGCAGTGACGGACCCCCGCAGGATGAGCAGTTCTTC. Its translation is CASSDGPPQDEQFF.